Listed below are T cell receptor beta chains from one sample, sequenced in a study of T cells in Graves' hyperthyroidism and ophthalmopathy. Using its own MiXCR run on the multiplex PCR reads, TCRdb lists one record per CDR3 protein. The sample shows about 520,000 distinct CDR3 sequences, around 24% of them seen only once. Sequencing was carried out using blood. The receptors come from a woman under 40 with Graves' ophthalmopathy. Each CDR3 is given with its conserved first and last residue. A D gene is named only where the DNA matches it firmly. Clone size is shown for a subset of rows, as once, few, many or a class of expanded clone.

v_gene: TRBV4-3; d_gene: NA; abundance: many; j_gene: TRBJ2-7; CDR3nt: TGCGCCAGCAGCCAAGATAGGGACGTTATCTACGAGCAGTACTTC; CDR3aa: CASSQDRDVIYEQYF
v_gene: TRBV2; d_gene: NA; abundance: few; j_gene: TRBJ1-5; CDR3nt: TGTGCCAGCAGTGAGACCGGGCCAGATGGTCAGCCCCAGCATTTT; CDR3aa: CASSETGPDGQPQHF
v_gene: TRBV5-4; d_gene: TRBD2; abundance: many; j_gene: TRBJ2-5; CDR3nt: TGTGCCAGCAGCCTTTCTAGCGGCCTAGAGACCCAGTACTTC; CDR3aa: CASSLSSGLETQYF
v_gene: TRBV4-3; d_gene: NA; abundance: many; j_gene: TRBJ1-5; CDR3nt: TGCGCCAGCAGCCCGCAAGGACAGTTCGATCAGCCCCAGCATTTT; CDR3aa: CASSPQGQFDQPQHF
v_gene: TRBV9; d_gene: NA; abundance: many; j_gene: TRBJ2-5; CDR3nt: TGTGCCAGCAGCGTAGATTGGGCAGAGACCCAGTACTTC; CDR3aa: CASSVDWAETQYF
v_gene: TRBV6-1; d_gene: TRBD1; abundance: NA; j_gene: TRBJ1-1; CDR3nt: TGTGCCAGCAGTCCCAGGGGGCTTACTGAAGCTTTCTTT; CDR3aa: CASSPRGLTEAFF
v_gene: TRBV6-1; d_gene: NA; abundance: many; j_gene: TRBJ1-2; CDR3nt: TGTGCCAGCAGTGACCGGGACAACTATGGCTACACCTTC; CDR3aa: CASSDRDNYGYTF
v_gene: TRBV7-8; d_gene: NA; abundance: many; j_gene: TRBJ2-4; CDR3nt: TGTGCCAGCAGCCCGGCCAGGATAGCCAAAAACATTCAGTACTTC; CDR3aa: CASSPARIAKNIQYF
v_gene: TRBV2; d_gene: NA; abundance: NA; j_gene: TRBJ1-1; CDR3nt: TGTGCCAGCACTAAGACAGCTATGAACACTGAAGCTTTCTTT; CDR3aa: CASTKTAMNTEAFF
v_gene: TRBV27; d_gene: NA; abundance: many; j_gene: TRBJ2-7; CDR3nt: TGTGCCAGCAGTTTAGCGGGGGCCCTCTACGAGCAGTACTTC; CDR3aa: CASSLAGALYEQYF
v_gene: TRBV6-1; d_gene: TRBD2; abundance: few; j_gene: TRBJ2-5; CDR3nt: TGTGCCAGCAGGATGATTAGCGGGGGCCCCCTCGAGACCCAGTACTTC; CDR3aa: CASRMISGGPLETQYF
v_gene: TRBV5-8; d_gene: NA; abundance: many; j_gene: TRBJ1-1; CDR3nt: TGTGCCAGCAGCTCCGCGAAGGATGTGAACACTGAAGCTTTCTTT; CDR3aa: CASSSAKDVNTEAFF
v_gene: TRBV20-1; d_gene: TRBD2; abundance: many; j_gene: TRBJ2-7; CDR3nt: TGCAGTGCTCGTCGGGAGGCCGCCTACGAGCAGTACTTC; CDR3aa: CSARREAAYEQYF
v_gene: TRBV10-3; d_gene: NA; abundance: many; j_gene: TRBJ2-7; CDR3nt: TGTGCCACCAGGCCCTTGGCAGGGGATAACGAGCAGTACTTC; CDR3aa: CATRPLAGDNEQYF
v_gene: TRBV12-3/TRBV12-4; d_gene: TRBD1; abundance: many; j_gene: TRBJ1-5; CDR3nt: TGTGCCAGCAGTTCCGCGACAGGGCGAAGCAATCAGCCCCAGCATTTT; CDR3aa: CASSSATGRSNQPQHF
v_gene: TRBV6-1; d_gene: NA; abundance: many; j_gene: TRBJ1-1; CDR3nt: TGTGCCAGCAGTGTATCTATGGGGGTTCTCATGAACACTGAAGCTTTCTTT; CDR3aa: CASSVSMGVLMNTEAFF
v_gene: TRBV13; d_gene: NA; abundance: NA; j_gene: TRBJ1-2; CDR3nt: TGTGCCAGCAGCGGGCGTGGAGCGATTCGAGGCTACACCTTC; CDR3aa: CASSGRGAIRGYTF
v_gene: TRBV30; d_gene: NA; abundance: many; j_gene: TRBJ1-2; CDR3nt: TGTGCCTGGAGTGTGGACCTTAACTATGGCTACACCTTC; CDR3aa: CAWSVDLNYGYTF
v_gene: TRBV6-5; d_gene: NA; abundance: once; j_gene: TRBJ2-7; CDR3nt: TGTGCCAGCAGTTACAGCCCAGGGCGCTACGAGCAGTACTTC; CDR3aa: CASSYSPGRYEQYF
v_gene: TRBV12-3/TRBV12-4; d_gene: NA; abundance: many; j_gene: TRBJ1-2; CDR3nt: TGTGCCAGCAGTCCCGTTCACTACCCGACAGTAGACTATGGCTACACCTTC; CDR3aa: CASSPVHYPTVDYGYTF
v_gene: TRBV30; d_gene: NA; abundance: few; j_gene: TRBJ1-6; CDR3nt: TGTGCCTGGAGTCGGGTTGCTAACTCACCCCTCCACTTT; CDR3aa: CAWSRVANSPLHF
v_gene: TRBV2; d_gene: TRBD2; abundance: many; j_gene: TRBJ2-5; CDR3nt: TGTGCCAGCAGTGAAGAGCTAGCGGGTAGTGAGACCCAGTACTTC; CDR3aa: CASSEELAGSETQYF
v_gene: TRBV28; d_gene: NA; abundance: once; j_gene: TRBJ1-1; CDR3nt: TGTGCCAGCAAAGACTCGATCCCGGAAGCTTTCTTT; CDR3aa: CASKDSIPEAFF
v_gene: TRBV15; d_gene: TRBD1; abundance: many; j_gene: TRBJ1-1; CDR3nt: TGTGCCACCAGCAGAGGCTTACCGGGACAGGGGGTCGCTGAAGCTTTCTTT; CDR3aa: CATSRGLPGQGVAEAFF
v_gene: TRBV12-3/TRBV12-4; d_gene: NA; abundance: many; j_gene: TRBJ2-2; CDR3nt: TGTGCCAGCAGTTTTTTCAGAAACACCGGGGAGCTGTTTTTT; CDR3aa: CASSFFRNTGELFF
v_gene: TRBV7-2; d_gene: NA; abundance: many; j_gene: TRBJ2-5; CDR3nt: TGTGCCAGCAGCTTAGCGGGGGGATTCCAAGAGACCCAGTACTTC; CDR3aa: CASSLAGGFQETQYF
v_gene: TRBV12-3/TRBV12-4; d_gene: NA; abundance: many; j_gene: TRBJ2-7; CDR3nt: TGTGCCAGCAGTTTAAGCGGAATGGGGCAGCCCTACGAGCAGTACTTC; CDR3aa: CASSLSGMGQPYEQYF
v_gene: TRBV6-5; d_gene: NA; abundance: many; j_gene: TRBJ1-1; CDR3nt: TGTGCCAGCAGCAGCTCGGCAGCAGGGTACACTGAAGCTTTCTTT; CDR3aa: CASSSSAAGYTEAFF
v_gene: TRBV20-1; d_gene: TRBD1; abundance: NA; j_gene: TRBJ2-5; CDR3nt: TGCAGTGCGGAAGTGGGCGGACAGGGGGAGACCCAGTACTTC; CDR3aa: CSAEVGGQGETQYF
v_gene: TRBV6-5; d_gene: NA; abundance: NA; j_gene: TRBJ2-3; CDR3nt: TGTGCCAGCAGTTACTCGGCAGGAGCTAGCACAGATACGCAGTATTTT; CDR3aa: CASSYSAGASTDTQYF
v_gene: TRBV10-3; d_gene: TRBD2; abundance: many; j_gene: TRBJ2-7; CDR3nt: TGTGCCATCTCGCGGGGGGACTACGAGCAGTACTTC; CDR3aa: CAISRGDYEQYF
v_gene: TRBV30; d_gene: NA; abundance: few; j_gene: TRBJ1-2; CDR3nt: TGTGCCTGGATGAAGGAAGTGTCCCGGGGTTATGGCTACACCTTC; CDR3aa: CAWMKEVSRGYGYTF
v_gene: TRBV20-1; d_gene: NA; abundance: NA; j_gene: TRBJ2-7; CDR3nt: TGCAGTGCTAGATGGGAGGTTACCTACGAGCAGTACTTC; CDR3aa: CSARWEVTYEQYF
v_gene: TRBV27; d_gene: TRBD1; abundance: many; j_gene: TRBJ2-2; CDR3nt: TGTGCCAGCAGTCCCACGGACAGGGCGGGCACCGGGGAGCTGTTTTTT; CDR3aa: CASSPTDRAGTGELFF
v_gene: TRBV6-5; d_gene: NA; abundance: many; j_gene: TRBJ1-2; CDR3nt: TGTGCCAGCAGTACCGATCCGGGGGGCGCTTACTATGGCTACACCTTC; CDR3aa: CASSTDPGGAYYGYTF
v_gene: TRBV20-1; d_gene: NA; abundance: many; j_gene: TRBJ2-7; CDR3nt: TGCAGTGCTAGAGATCACAGCCTCTCCTACGAGCAGTACTTC; CDR3aa: CSARDHSLSYEQYF
v_gene: TRBV12-3/TRBV12-4; d_gene: TRBD2; abundance: NA; j_gene: TRBJ2-3; CDR3nt: TGTGCCAGCAGTCTGACCGGGGGGGCCCCAGATACGCAGTATTTT; CDR3aa: CASSLTGGAPDTQYF
v_gene: TRBV20-1; d_gene: TRBD2; abundance: many; j_gene: TRBJ2-7; CDR3nt: TGCAGTGCTAGAGCTAGCGGGGGGCACCCCGAGCAGTACTTC; CDR3aa: CSARASGGHPEQYF
v_gene: TRBV30; d_gene: TRBD1; abundance: NA; j_gene: TRBJ2-7; CDR3nt: TGTGCCTGGGCCGGGACAGGGAACCTTAGGCCCCAGTACTTC; CDR3aa: CAWAGTGNLRPQYF
v_gene: TRBV6-1; d_gene: NA; abundance: once; j_gene: TRBJ2-7; CDR3nt: TGTGCCAGCAGTGAATCGGAGGGGCCCTACGAGCAGTACTTC; CDR3aa: CASSESEGPYEQYF
v_gene: TRBV12-3/TRBV12-4; d_gene: TRBD2; abundance: NA; j_gene: TRBJ2-2; CDR3nt: TGTGCCAGCAGTTTACCCGGTAGAAGCGGGAGATCCGGGGAGCTGTTTTTT; CDR3aa: CASSLPGRSGRSGELFF
v_gene: TRBV6-2/TRBV6-3; d_gene: NA; abundance: many; j_gene: TRBJ2-7; CDR3nt: TGTGCCAGCAGTTACGGGGGGAACGAGCAGTACTTC; CDR3aa: CASSYGGNEQYF
v_gene: TRBV20-1; d_gene: NA; abundance: few; j_gene: TRBJ1-2; CDR3nt: TGCAGTGCTAGAAATCAGGGGTTGGATGGCTACACCTTC; CDR3aa: CSARNQGLDGYTF
v_gene: TRBV29-1; d_gene: NA; abundance: many; j_gene: TRBJ2-2; CDR3nt: TGCAGCGGTAGAAACACCGGGGAGCTGTTTTTT; CDR3aa: CSGRNTGELFF
v_gene: TRBV20-1; d_gene: TRBD1; abundance: NA; j_gene: TRBJ1-3; CDR3nt: TGCAGTGCTACAATACCTTCGGACAGGCTCTCTGGAAACACCATATATTTT; CDR3aa: CSATIPSDRLSGNTIYF
v_gene: TRBV11-2; d_gene: TRBD1; abundance: few; j_gene: TRBJ1-3; CDR3nt: TGTGCCAGCAGCTACGGGACAGGGGGTGCCATATATTTT; CDR3aa: CASSYGTGGAIYF
v_gene: TRBV5-1; d_gene: NA; abundance: many; j_gene: TRBJ1-1; CDR3nt: TGCGCCAGCAGGATCTCGGACGGCAACACTGAAGCTTTCTTT; CDR3aa: CASRISDGNTEAFF
v_gene: TRBV27; d_gene: NA; abundance: many; j_gene: TRBJ1-2; CDR3nt: TGTGCCAGCAGGGAAGGAACTAACTATGGCTACACCTTC; CDR3aa: CASREGTNYGYTF
v_gene: TRBV6-5; d_gene: NA; abundance: many; j_gene: TRBJ1-2; CDR3nt: TGTGCCAGCAGTTACACTGGCTACACCTTC; CDR3aa: CASSYTGYTF
v_gene: TRBV2; d_gene: NA; abundance: NA; j_gene: TRBJ1-2; CDR3nt: TGTGCCAGCAGTGAAAGGGCGTATGGCTACACCTTC; CDR3aa: CASSERAYGYTF
v_gene: TRBV6-2/TRBV6-3; d_gene: TRBD1; abundance: NA; j_gene: TRBJ1-2; CDR3nt: TGTGCCAGCAGTTACTCGATAGGTGGGATCAGACAGGGGACCTATGGCTACACCTTC; CDR3aa: CASSYSIGGIRQGTYGYTF
v_gene: TRBV13; d_gene: TRBD1; abundance: many; j_gene: TRBJ2-7; CDR3nt: TGTGCCAGCAGCTTAGTAAGGGGGCTGGCCGAGCAGTACTTC; CDR3aa: CASSLVRGLAEQYF